These 13 T cell receptor beta chains were sequenced from one sample in a study of blood T cell repertoires in COVID-19. TCRdb keeps only in-frame clones here, not all; method: immunoSEQ multiplex PCR. The table lists about 220,000 clones, around 90% of them singletons. The sequenced sample was PBMCs or T cells enriched from blood (not recorded which). Source of these receptors: a woman in her thirties who had recovered from COVID-19.

The chain combines TRBV9 with TRBJ1-1; TRBD1 matches 8 bases. This CDR3 spans 15 amino acids. Germline-derived CDR1 and CDR2 are SGDLS and YYNGEE. The trim removed 3 bases at V and 0 bases at J, leaving 4 bases unmatched. The CDR3 DNA follows: TGTGCCAGCAGCGCAAGACAGGGGTTGAACACTGAAGCTTTCTTT. Translated, it gives CASSARQGLNTEAFF.

This clone was observed a single time. At the DNA level, this CDR3 is encoded by other sequences in the same sample as well. This chain joins TRBV4-3 and TRBJ2-7; 7 nucleotides line up with TRBD1. With V trimmed by 0 bases and J by 2 bases, 4 bases remained unmatched. CDR1 and CDR2 from the germline V gene are LGHNA and YSLEER. There are 15 residues in the CDR3. CDR3 sequence reads: CASSQDRDRAYEQYF. CDR3 nucleotides: TGCGCCAGCAGCCAAGATCGGGACAGAGCCTACGAGCAGTACTTC.

On this clone itself: Other DNA sequences of this sample code for an identical CDR3. J is TRBJ2-1 and V is TRBV19; 8 positions agree with TRBD2. Germline-derived CDR1 and CDR2 are LNHDA and SQIVND (reference sequence). This CDR3 region has 15 residues. The junction had 1 base not matched to a gene; V was cut back by 1 base and J by 2 bases. The DNA of the CDR3 is TGTGCCAGTAGTATAGGCGGGGGGCCCTACAATGAGCAGTTCTTC. This translates into CASSIGGGPYNEQFF.

The chain has TRBV6-2 or TRBV6-3 and TRBJ2-5; 9 positions agree with TRBD1. This CDR3 has 16 amino acids. The V and J ends lost 4 bases and 4 bases, in that order; junction bases with no gene match: 10. Germline loops: CDR1 MNHEY, CDR2 SVGEGT. CDR3 sequence: CASSSTTGGASETQYF. As DNA, the CDR3 is TGTGCCAGCAGTTCAACTACAGGGGGCGCATCAGAGACCCAGTACTTC.

The V and J genes are TRBV7-8 and TRBJ2-7; TRBD2 is a possible D gene (5 bases). This CDR3 comprises 12 residues. CDR1 and CDR2 from the germline V gene are SGHVS and FQNEAQ. The V gene lost 5 bases and the J gene lost 5 bases, with 10 bases spanning the gap. The CDR3 reads CASSPLGDEQYF. DNA of the CDR3: TGTGCCAGCAGCCCTCTCGGGGACGAGCAGTACTTC.

This chain joins TRBV29-1 and TRBJ2-3, with TRBD1 matching over 11 bases. This CDR3 spans 16 amino acids. Trimming removed 5 bases from V and 1 base from J; junction bases left unmatched: 8. The germline gives CDR1 SQVTM, CDR2 ANQGSEA. CDR3 DNA sequence: TGCAGCGTTCCGGGACAGGGGGTCCGGGGCACAGATACGCAGTATTTT. Amino acid sequence: CSVPGQGVRGTDTQYF.

The chain joins TRBV6-5 to TRBJ1-2; 11 positions agree with TRBD1. The CDR3 spans 16 residues. V trimming: 4 bases; J trimming: 3 bases; junction bases outside the gene matches: 7. In germline, CDR1 is MNHEY, CDR2 SVGAGI. This CDR3 reads CASSLKDRGLDYGYTF. The CDR3 coding sequence is TGTGCCAGCAGTTTAAAGGACAGGGGGCTTGACTATGGCTACACCTTC.

J is TRBJ2-5 and V is TRBV7-2, with a possible D match to TRBD1 (5 bases). The V gene lost 2 bases and the J gene lost 4 bases, with 11 bases spanning the gap. Germline loops: CDR1 SGHTA, CDR2 FQGNSA. The CDR3 extends over 14 amino acids. The CDR3 DNA reads as TGTGCCAGCAGCTTATTTTTGGGGCGAGAGACCCAGTACTTC. Protein sequence: CASSLFLGRETQYF.

The chain is built from TRBV7-9 and TRBJ1-4; 8 bases match TRBD1. V was pared by 5 bases and J by 2 bases, with 10 bases of the junction left unmatched. CDR1 and CDR2 from the germline V gene are SEHNR and FQNEAQ (reference sequence). The CDR3 is made up of 17 amino acids. The CDR3 nucleotides are TGTGCCAGCAGCGGATACGGACAGGGAGAGACTAATGAAAAACTGTTTTTT. Translated, it gives CASSGYGQGETNEKLFF.

The chain uses TRBV7-9 and TRBJ2-7, with D perhaps TRBD1 (5 bases). This CDR3 has 15 residues. V dropped 1 base and J dropped 6 bases, with 16 bases sitting between them. CDR1 and CDR2 (germline): SEHNR, FQNEAQ (reference sequence). CDR3 protein: CASSLVRSGPGEQYF. The DNA of the CDR3 is TGTGCCAGCAGCTTAGTCAGATCAGGGCCTGGCGAGCAGTACTTC.

The chain carries TRBV4-3 and TRBJ1-1; perhaps TRBD1 as D (6 bases). The V gene's germline CDR1 is LGHNA and CDR2 YSLEER. This CDR3 has 12 amino acids. Trimming shortened V by 0 bases and J by 12 bases, and 11 bases separated the two germline ends. The CDR3 loop is CASSQDYRVTFF. CDR3 nucleotides: TGCGCCAGCAGCCAAGATTACAGGGTGACTTTCTTT.

This chain links TRBV19 with TRBJ2-1; 9 nucleotides line up with TRBD2. The CDR3 is 18 residues long. Germline CDR1 reads LNHDA; CDR2 reads SQIVND (reference sequence). The V gene end was trimmed by 2 bases and the J gene end by 5 bases; junction bases not matched to a gene: 13. CDR3 coding DNA: TGTGCCAGTAGTATAACCCGATACCCTAGCGGGGTAAACAATGAGCAGTTCTTC. Translated, it gives CASSITRYPSGVNNEQFF. The variable domain in full, with the rest retrieved from reference TRBV19 and TRBJ2-1, is DGGITQSPKYLFRKEGQNVTLSCEQNLNHDAMYWYRQDPGQGLRLIYYSQIVNDFQKGDIAEGYSVSREKKESFPLTVTSAQKNPTAFYLCASSITRYPSGVNNEQFFGPGTRLTVL.

The rearrangement joins TRBV5-1 to TRBJ2-1; 8 bases map to TRBD1. CDR1 and CDR2 (germline): SGHRS, YFSETQ. This CDR3 comprises 15 residues. V lost 3 bases and J lost 7; bases outside the gene matches: 9. The CDR3 loop is CASSWNSGQGNEQFF. The CDR3 DNA sequence: TGCGCCAGCAGCTGGAATTCCGGACAGGGAAATGAGCAGTTCTTC.